This entry describes one T cell receptor (beta chain). Its antigen is undetermined. This sample was included in a study of cytomegalovirus exposure and HLA in healthy donors. Study results and limitations: As was reported, the classifier diagnosed cytomegalovirus status with high specificity and sensitivity. The study assumed roughly uniform donor sequencing depth for presence/absence analyses. Most subjects' HLA-A and HLA-B alleles were reportedly predicted from TCR beta sequences.

Everyone who donated was a healthy bone marrow donor. A multiplex PCR was run with 60 Vbeta primers and 13 Jbeta primers. Here immunoSEQ multiplex PCR was the method, and the copy in TCRdb shows in-frame clones only, minus some. The sample records around 150,000 clones, 73% being singletons. Input material: PBMCs. This clonotype was sampled from a human donor in good health.

CDR3 protein: CASSLVQGMETQYF. In DNA form, the CDR3 reads TGCGCCAGCAGCTTGGTTCAGGGTATGGAGACCCAGTACTTC. J is TRBJ2-5 and V is TRBV5-1; perhaps TRBD1 as D (5 bases). V lost 0 bases to trimming and J lost 5 bases, with 11 bases between them. This CDR3 region has 14 residues. Germline V lookup: CDR1 SGHRS, CDR2 YFSETQ. Combining the CDR3 with reference TRBV5-1 and TRBJ2-5 gives the whole variable domain KAGVTQTPRYLIKTRGQQVTLSCSPISGHRSVSWYQQTPGQGLQFLFEYFSETQRNKGNFPGRFSGRQFSNSRSEMNVSTLELGDSALYLCASSLVQGMETQYFGPGTRLLVL.